This T cell receptor beta chain was obtained from a study of blood T cell repertoires in COVID-19. Germline V gives CDR1 MGHDK, CDR2 SYGVNS. Trimming left V 10 bases short and J 2 bases short, with 14 bases between. This CDR3 has 13 amino acids. Sequenced by immunoSEQ multiplex PCR; TCRdb stores in-frame clones only, minus some. The table lists a few hundred thousand clones, 70% to 90% of them singletons, with 5% to 7.5% in the top ten. The chain carries TRBV25-1 and TRBJ2-5, with no clear D. This receptor was taken from a woman in her 50s who had been exposed to COVID-19. Sample: PBMCs or T cells enriched from blood (not recorded which). Here the CDR3 reads CATRPNGQETQYF. The DNA for the CDR3 is TGTGCCACCAGACCAAACGGTCAAGAGACCCAGTACTTC.